Following are 28 T cell receptor beta chains from one sample sequenced in a study of T-cell reconstitution after alpha-beta-depleted transplantation in children. Construction of the TCRbeta library involved unique molecular identifiers. Via MiXCR, TCRdb re-called the PCR reads, giving one row per CDR3 protein. The table lists 90,000 to 130,000 distinct CDR3 sequences, about 9.3% of them singletons. This material consisted of PBMCs, taken before TCRalphabeta/CD19-depleted stem cell transplant. All receptors come from a boy aged 2 to 9 with acute lymphoblastic leukemia, due to receive a stem cell transplant.

The chain has TRBV2 and TRBJ2-1; weak D call: TRBD1 (5 bases). This CDR3 region has 14 residues. CDR1 SNHLY and CDR2 FYNNEI come from the germline V gene. V gave up 6 bases and J gave up 8 bases, with 17 bases separating them. CDR3 nucleotide sequence: TGTGCCAGCAGGGGGCGCCTAACCCTCGATGAGCAGTTCTTC. Protein sequence: CASRGRLTLDEQFF.

The CDR3, as DNA: TGTGCCAGCAGTTTAGGACAGGGGTTTGAGAACACTGAAGCTTTCTTT. This codes for CASSLGQGFENTEAFF. The V call is TRBV12-3 or TRBV12-4, the J call TRBJ1-1; 8 nucleotides match TRBD1. There are 16 residues in the CDR3. V lost 1 base, J lost 1 base, and 5 bases stayed unmatched.

The chain combines TRBV5-1 with TRBJ1-3; a possible D gene is TRBD1 (5 bases). The CDR3 has 20 residues. The germline gives CDR1 SGHRS, CDR2 YFSETQ. V gave up 1 base and J gave up 1 base, with 24 bases separating them. CDR3 amino acids: CASSLMGRQGISASGNTIYF. CDR3 DNA: TGCGCCAGCAGCTTGATGGGTCGGCAGGGAATTTCAGCGTCTGGAAACACCATATATTTT.

This clonotype has a handful of counts. In DNA, the CDR3 is TGTGCCAGCAGTTACTCAACAGGGTCCGAAGCTTTCTTT. Its translation is CASSYSTGSEAFF. The V gene is TRBV6-5, the J gene TRBJ1-1; TRBD1 might be the D (6 bases). CDR1 is MNHEY and CDR2 is SVGAGI in the germline V gene. The CDR3 totals 13 residues. The V gene lost 0 bases and the J gene lost 8 bases, with 10 bases spanning the gap.

The chain links TRBV30 to TRBJ1-5; 7 bases agree with TRBD1. The CDR3 has 16 residues. Germline loops: CDR1 GTSNPN, CDR2 SVGIG (reference sequence). The V gene end was trimmed by 0 bases and the J gene end by 2 bases; junction bases not matched to a gene: 7. The CDR3 region is CAWSVRSGGGNQPQHF. The CDR3 DNA is TGTGCCTGGAGTGTACGGTCAGGGGGAGGCAATCAGCCCCAGCATTTT.

This clonotype occurred a few times. V gene TRBV5-1 combines with J gene TRBJ2-1, with D perhaps matching TRBD1 or TRBD2 (5 bases each). The germline V gene has CDR1 SGHRS and CDR2 YFSETQ. Trimming removed 3 bases from V and 7 bases from J, with 20 bases in between. This CDR3 comprises 16 residues. The CDR3 sequence: CASSSKTPGPKNEQFF. The CDR3 region has the DNA TGCGCCAGCAGCTCGAAAACCCCGGGACCGAAGAATGAGCAGTTCTTC.

This clonotype showed up many times. The chain recombines TRBV6-1 with TRBJ2-7; 13 nucleotides agree with TRBD2. The V and J ends lost 6 bases and 6 bases, in that order; junction bases with no gene match: 20. The CDR3 totals 19 residues. The germline CDR1 and CDR2 sequences are MNHNS and SASEGT. For the CDR3, the DNA is TGTGCCAGCAGCACGCGGACTAGCGGGAGTTCCCCACAGCCGGGCGAGCAGTACTTC. This encodes CASSTRTSGSSPQPGEQYF.

In its sample, this clonotype was seen many times. The J gene is TRBJ2-7, the V gene TRBV5-1; a weak D match, TRBD1 (6 bases). The germline V and J ends were trimmed by 3 bases and 4 bases, with 17 bases remaining between them. This CDR3 spans 15 amino acids. The germline V gene has CDR1 SGHRS and CDR2 YFSETQ. The CDR3 loop reads CASSSPFSGEYEQYF. As DNA, the CDR3 is TGCGCCAGCAGCTCTCCCTTTTCAGGGGAGTACGAGCAGTACTTC.

The gene calls are TRBV20-1 and TRBJ1-4; D might be TRBD1 (6 bases). CDR3 length equals 14 residues. The V and J ends lost 4 bases and 5 bases respectively, with 14 bases between them. Germline V gene sequence: CDR1 DFQATT, CDR2 SNEGSKA (reference sequence). CDR3 protein: CSAKAGATNEKLFF. The DNA of the CDR3 is TGCAGTGCTAAGGCAGGGGCGACCAATGAAAAACTGTTTTTT.

This clonotype was picked up a small number of times. V and J are TRBV15 and TRBJ1-1; 10 bases fit TRBD1. The V and J ends lost 10 bases and 1 base, in that order; junction bases with no gene match: 9. Germline values: CDR1 LNHNV, CDR2 YYDKDF (reference sequence). The CDR3 is made up of 15 amino acids. DNA for the CDR3: TGTGCCATCAATAAAGGACAGGGGGGGAACACTGAAGCTTTCTTT. Translated, it gives CAINKGQGGNTEAFF.

The V gene is TRBV29-1, the J gene TRBJ1-1, with D maybe TRBD1 (5 bases). The CDR3 runs to 14 residues. The V and J ends lost 7 bases and 1 base respectively, with 16 bases between them. CDR1 and CDR2 from the germline V gene are SQVTM and ANQGSEA. CDR3 region: CSALPPRGNTEAFF. DNA for the CDR3: TGCAGCGCCCTGCCCCCGAGGGGGAACACTGAAGCTTTCTTT.

The chain combines TRBV7-9 with TRBJ1-3; D not resolved. CDR1 and CDR2 (germline): SEHNR, FQNEAQ (reference sequence). V lost 2 bases, J lost 0 bases, and 2 bases lay in between. This CDR3 is built from 13 residues. CDR3 loop: CASSLTSGNTIYF. The CDR3 bases are TGTGCCAGCAGCTTAACCTCTGGAAACACCATATATTTT.

This sequence joins TRBV3-1 and TRBJ2-5, with TRBD1 matching 9 bases. V lost 2 bases and J lost 4; bases outside the gene matches: 2. The CDR3 has 14 residues. In germline, CDR1 is LGHDT, CDR2 YNNKEL (reference sequence). The CDR3, as DNA: TGTGCCAGCAGCCAAACAGGGGGCCGAGAGACCCAGTACTTC. This codes for CASSQTGGRETQYF.

This rearrangement joins TRBV6-1 to TRBJ1-5, with a tentative D call TRBD1 (6 bases). Germline values: CDR1 MNHNS, CDR2 SASEGT. V shed 8 bases and J shed 0 bases, with 14 bases lying between them. The CDR3 sequence is 15 residues long. The CDR3: CASERDTSSNQPQHF. The CDR3 bases are TGTGCCAGCGAACGGGACACAAGTAGCAATCAGCCCCAGCATTTT.

This clonotype turned up a few times. This chain joins TRBV5-1 and TRBJ2-5, with 8 bases aligning to TRBD2. This CDR3 region has 15 residues. Germline V gene sequence: CDR1 SGHRS, CDR2 YFSETQ. V shed 0 bases and J 1 base; nucleotides not matched to a gene: 2. CDR3: CASSLEGTSQETQYF. CDR3 nucleotides: TGCGCCAGCAGCTTGGAAGGGACTAGCCAAGAGACCCAGTACTTC.

CDR3 nucleotide sequence: TGTGCCAGCAGTTACTCCTCCGGGGCGGCCTATAATTCACCCCTCCACTTT. Translated: CASSYSSGAAYNSPLHF. The chain is built from TRBV6-5 and TRBJ1-6, with a tentative D call TRBD1 (5 bases). V shed 0 bases and J shed 2 bases, with 11 bases lying between them. The CDR3 runs 17 residues. CDR1 and CDR2 from the germline V gene are MNHEY and SVGAGI.

This clonotype occurred many times. V gene TRBV29-1 combines with J gene TRBJ2-7, with D possibly being TRBD2 (6 bases). The CDR3 is 15 residues long. Trimming cost V 0 bases and J 3 bases, with 15 bases left between them. Germline lookup yields CDR1 SQVTM and CDR2 ANQGSEA. CDR3 bases: TGCAGCGTTGAAGACCCGGGACTGACGCGCTACGAGCAGTACTTC. This gives the protein CSVEDPGLTRYEQYF.

A few counts support this clonotype. J is TRBJ1-2 and V is TRBV30; D gene unclear. The CDR3 length is 11 residues. Looked up from germline, CDR1 is GTSNPN and CDR2 is SVGIG (reference sequence). With 3 bases removed from V and 1 base from J, the gap between germline ends came to 3 bases. The CDR3 DNA reads TGTGCCTGGAGGCTTAACTATGGCTACACCTTC. Encoded protein: CAWRLNYGYTF.

This clonotype was picked up many times. The chain is built from TRBV20-1 and TRBJ2-5; D possibly corresponds to TRBD2 (6 bases). The CDR3 extends over 13 amino acids. Trimming shortened V by 5 bases and J by 2 bases, and 12 bases separated the two germline ends. CDR1 and CDR2 (germline): DFQATT, SNEGSKA (reference sequence). The CDR3 DNA reads TGCAGTGCTTCCCTTAGCGGTCAAGAGACCCAGTACTTC. Translated, it gives CSASLSGQETQYF.

V gene TRBV5-1 combines with J gene TRBJ2-3; D remains ambiguous. V was shortened by 1 base and J by 1 base, with 7 bases between the two germline ends. This CDR3 spans 14 amino acids. The germline CDR1 and CDR2 sequences are SGHRS and YFSETQ. The CDR3 DNA follows: TGCGCCAGCAGCTTGCAAGCTGGCACAGATACGCAGTATTTT. It translates to CASSLQAGTDTQYF.

This chain links TRBV20-1 with TRBJ1-1; D might be TRBD1 (6 bases). The V end was cut by 7 bases, the J end by 3 bases, with 18 bases between. CDR1 is DFQATT and CDR2 is SNEGSKA in the germline V gene (reference sequence). This CDR3 region has 14 residues. CDR3 in amino acids: CSGGSGGADTEAFF. CDR3 bases: TGCAGTGGGGGGTCTGGGGGGGCAGACACTGAAGCTTTCTTT.

This clonotype showed up just a few times. The V gene is TRBV4-2, the J gene TRBJ2-5; 10 bases align to TRBD2. The CDR3 sequence is 15 residues long. In germline, CDR1 is LGHNA, CDR2 YNFKEQ. After removal of 1 base from V and 4 bases from J, the junction contained 3 bases not matched to a gene. The CDR3 reads CASSQGTSGAETQYF. DNA for the CDR3: TGTGCCAGCAGCCAAGGAACTAGCGGGGCAGAGACCCAGTACTTC.

This clonotype turned up a few times. The rearrangement joins TRBV6-1 to TRBJ2-3; D is possibly TRBD1 or TRBD2 (6 bases each). Looked up from germline, CDR1 is MNHNS and CDR2 is SASEGT. The CDR3 contains 16 residues. V lost 7 bases and J lost 2, with 19 bases in between. In DNA form, the CDR3 reads TGTGCCAGCACCCAGAGCGGGTACAGGGACACAGATACGCAGTATTTT. This gives the protein CASTQSGYRDTDTQYF.

The chain is built from TRBV12-3 or TRBV12-4 and TRBJ2-3; D possibly uses TRBD1 or TRBD2 (6 bases each). The V and J ends lost 11 bases and 6 bases respectively, with 15 bases between them. The CDR3 length is 12 residues. The CDR3 spells CASGEVKDTQYF. The CDR3, as DNA: TGTGCCTCAGGGGAGGTTAAGGATACGCAGTATTTT.

This clonotype was observed a handful of times. The chain joins TRBV29-1 to TRBJ1-2; TRBD1 might be the D (5 bases). Germline loops: CDR1 SQVTM, CDR2 ANQGSEA. There are 12 residues in the CDR3. Trimming stripped 1 base from V and 8 bases from J, with 11 bases between. The CDR3 here is CSVEVGQGGYTF. In DNA form, the CDR3 reads TGCAGCGTTGAAGTTGGTCAGGGAGGCTACACCTTC.

The gene calls are TRBV4-1 and TRBJ1-3; TRBD1 agrees at 8 bases. Germline assignment: CDR1 MGHRA and CDR2 YSYEKL. With V trimmed by 1 base and J by 4 bases, 9 bases remained unmatched. The CDR3 is 17 amino acids. The CDR3 DNA sequence: TGCGCCAGCAGCCAAGGCTTGCAGGGGGCATCGGGAAACACCATATATTTT. As protein: CASSQGLQGASGNTIYF.

This clonotype was counted between two and nine times. V is TRBV5-1 and J is TRBJ2-7; 11 nucleotides agree with TRBD2. Losses at the gene ends were 3 bases for V and 6 bases for J; bases not matched to a gene: 5. The CDR3 is 14 residues long. Germline CDR1 is SGHRS and CDR2 is YFSETQ. The CDR3 region is CASSSLAGGSEQYF. CDR3 DNA sequence: TGCGCCAGCAGCTCTCTAGCGGGGGGCTCCGAGCAGTACTTC. The complete variable domain, with remaining parts taken from reference TRBV5-1 and TRBJ2-7, reads KAGVTQTPRYLIKTRGQQVTLSCSPISGHRSVSWYQQTPGQGLQFLFEYFSETQRNKGNFPGRFSGRQFSNSRSEMNVSTLELGDSALYLCASSSLAGGSEQYFGPGTRLTVT.

This clonotype was detected only a few times. V and J are TRBV18 and TRBJ1-2, with 7 bases fitting TRBD1. The germline V gene has CDR1 KGHSH and CDR2 LQKENI. With V trimmed by 0 bases and J by 7 bases, 11 bases remained unmatched. The CDR3 covers 16 residues. The CDR3 nucleotides are TGTGCCAGCTCACCACCGTCTACAGGGGTGATCATTGGCTACACCTTC. Translated, it gives CASSPPSTGVIIGYTF.